This T cell receptor beta chain was found in a study of vaccination effects on CD4 cells after COVID-19. Study-wide findings and caveats: Substantial clonal contraction characterized both infection- and vaccine-induced clones late after vaccination.

A word on this clone: Its antigen remains unidentified.

Before sequencing, viral peptide pools were used by the ViraFEST assay to expand antigen-specific CD4+ T cells. It was after roughly ten days of culture that CD4+ T cells were isolated. This individual contracted SARS-CoV-2 between March and December 2020, as verified by PCR. It was two doses of either the BNT162b2 or mRNA-1273 vaccine that participants received. TCRdb's table, derived via immunoSEQ multiplex PCR, lists solely in-frame clones and lacks some. This sample has some 17,000 clones, with 76% found just once. V lost 6 bases, J lost 1 base, and 8 bases stayed unmatched. The CDR3 is made up of 15 amino acids. In germline, CDR1 is MNHEY, CDR2 SMNVEV (reference sequence).

This chain joins TRBV27 and TRBJ1-1, with 7 bases that match TRBD1. The sequencing used CD4+ T cells from PBMCs cultured with SARS-CoV-2 spike peptides, collected after COVID-19 vaccination. This receptor was taken from a human donor who had a prior SARS-CoV-2 infection. CDR3 bases: TGTGCCAGCAGCCCCACAGGGGCCGGGAACACTGAAGCTTTCTTT. Protein sequence: CASSPTGAGNTEAFF.